This T cell receptor (beta chain) emerged from a study of OX40 agonist ivuxolimab in advanced cancers. A history of autoimmune disease or systemic immunosuppression excluded patients. With baseline, cycle 4 day 1, and cycle 7 day 1 as timepoints, blood was sampled. The data were produced by immunoSEQ multiplex PCR, yet TCRdb's version contains in-frame clones alone and is incomplete. The sample includes some 20,000 clones, 65% to 90% of them seen just once. This CDR3 has 15 amino acids. Trimming removed 7 bases from V and 7 bases from J, with 20 bases in between. Germline V CDR1 and CDR2: MNHNS, SASEGT.

The receptor comes from an adult with an advanced solid tumor such as melanoma, head and neck, liver or kidney cancer. This specimen was CD4+ or CD8+ T cells sorted from blood, taken in a trial of the OX40 agonist ivuxolimab. The chain has TRBV6-1 and TRBJ1-5, with TRBD1 as a possible D gene (5 bases). The DNA of the CDR3 is TGTGCCAGCACCCATCCCCGGCAGGGAGGGCAGCCCCAGCATTTT. This codes for CASTHPRQGGQPQHF.